This T cell receptor (beta chain) was sequenced during a study of blood T cells in healthy people across ages. Overall study results and limits: Donors of long life had a larger count of naive CD4+ cells and greater diversity than aged donors. Unsorted PBMCs prevented conclusive naive versus antigen-experienced comparison.

With regard to this clonotype: Its antigen is undetermined.

A second PCR of about 6 to 11 cycles used a sample-barcoded 5' primer and a J-beta primer mix. TCRdb re-called the 5' RACE reads with MiXCR, one entry per CDR3 protein. The sample yields over 500,000 distinct CDR3 sequences, around 50% seen once. All donors came from Russia, were Caucasian and healthy, and spanned ages about 6 to 100. This sequence originates from a woman at least 80 years old in good health. Material for sequencing was blood.

CDR3 sequence reads: CSASSGGYGYTF. In nucleotides, the CDR3 is TGCAGTGCTAGCTCAGGGGGCTATGGCTACACCTTC. The chain joins TRBV20-1 to TRBJ1-2, with 7 bases that match TRBD1. The V segment lost 3 bases and the J segment 4 bases; nucleotides outside the gene matches: 2. The CDR3 has 12 residues. Per the germline V gene, CDR1 is DFQATT and CDR2 is SNEGSKA (reference sequence).